These 29 T cell receptor beta chains were sequenced from one sample in a study of blood T cell repertoires in COVID-19. Only in-frame clones appear in the TCRdb table, and some are missing; sequencing was by immunoSEQ multiplex PCR. The table shows 250,000 to 300,000 clones, with under 90% occurring only once. Sequenced: PBMCs or T cells enriched from blood (not recorded which). The receptors shown here come from a woman aged 55-69 years who had recovered from COVID-19.

The chain has TRBV5-3 and TRBJ1-5; TRBD1 matches at 9 bases. TRBV5-3 is sorted into the ORF group, with uncertain function. The CDR3 loop spans 20 amino acids. The ends lost 3 bases at V and 0 bases at J; junction bases unmatched: 16. CDR3 protein: CARSSPLPYRGQHSNQPQHF. CDR3 coding DNA: TGTGCCAGAAGCTCACCACTGCCATACAGGGGGCAACATAGCAATCAGCCCCAGCATTTT.

V is TRBV3-1 (or the pseudogene TRBV3-2) and J is TRBJ1-2, with 7 bases identical to TRBD1. The V segment lost 3 bases and the J segment 8 bases; nucleotides outside the gene matches: 9. The germline V gene has CDR1 LGHDT and CDR2 YNNKEL (reference sequence). The CDR3 runs 14 residues. The DNA of the CDR3 is TGTGCCAGCAGCCAGGGGCCTCAAGGGGGCGGCTACACCTTC. Its protein is CASSQGPQGGGYTF.

The V gene is TRBV27, the J gene TRBJ1-2, with a weak D call TRBD1 (6 bases). The germline gives CDR1 MNHEY, CDR2 SMNVEV (reference sequence). This CDR3 has 14 residues. Trimming left V 5 bases short and J 3 bases short, with 13 bases between. The CDR3 sequence: CASSPSGDYYGYTF. CDR3 nucleotide sequence: TGTGCCAGCAGTCCGTCAGGGGATTACTATGGCTACACCTTC.

The rearrangement joins TRBV10-3 to TRBJ1-5; D is uncertain. CDR1 is ENHRY and CDR2 is SYGVKD in the germline V gene. The CDR3 consists of 15 residues. The V end was cut by 0 bases, the J end by 6 bases, with 12 bases between. In DNA, the CDR3 is TGTGCCATCAGTGAGTCGACGAGGGTAGGTCAGCCCCAGCATTTT. It encodes CAISESTRVGQPQHF.

The chain is built from TRBV29-1 and TRBJ1-2; D perhaps matches TRBD1 (5 bases). V was pared by 6 bases and J by 1 base, with 15 bases between. This CDR3 spans 14 amino acids. Germline-derived CDR1 and CDR2 are SQVTM and ANQGSEA. In DNA, the CDR3 is TGCAGCGTCCAACCTGGACACCTTAACTATGGCTACACCTTC. Its protein product is CSVQPGHLNYGYTF. The variable domain in full, completed from reference TRBV29-1 and TRBJ1-2, reads SAVISQKPSRDICQRGTSLTIQCQVDSQVTMMFWYRQQPGQSLTLIATANQGSEATYESGFVIDKFPISRPNLTFSTLTVSNMSPEDSSIYLCSVQPGHLNYGYTFGSGTRLTVV.

The chain is built from TRBV7-6 and TRBJ1-1; 9 positions match TRBD1. V lost 5 bases and J lost 8; bases outside the gene matches: 6. CDR3 length: 13 amino acids. CDR1 is SGHVS and CDR2 is FNYEAQ in the germline V gene. For the CDR3, the DNA is TGTGCCAGCAGCGAGGGACAGGGAACCGAAGCTTTCTTT. It is translated as CASSEGQGTEAFF.

This sequence joins TRBV4-1 and TRBJ1-2, with TRBD1 matching over 7 bases. The CDR3 length is 16 residues. CDR1 is MGHRA and CDR2 is YSYEKL in the germline V gene. V lost 1 base and J lost 4; bases outside the gene matches: 9. The CDR3 coding sequence is TGCGCCAGCAGCCAAGCTCCGACAGGGAGAGGCTATGGCTACACCTTC. Amino acid sequence: CASSQAPTGRGYGYTF.

Written as DNA, the CDR3 is TGTGCCAGCAGCTTAGCGGGACAGGACACAGATACGCAGTATTTT. It yields the protein CASSLAGQDTDTQYF. The chain links TRBV7-2 to TRBJ2-3, with TRBD1 matching 8 bases. CDR1 SGHTA and CDR2 FQGNSA come from the germline V gene. Trimming at V came to 0 bases and at J to 2 bases, leaving 1 base not matched to a gene. The CDR3 is made up of 15 amino acids.

This chain uses TRBV28 with TRBJ1-5, with a weak D call TRBD1 (5 bases). This CDR3 spans 13 amino acids. V gave up 2 bases and J gave up 6 bases, with 8 bases separating them. Germline CDR1 is MDHEN and CDR2 is SYDVKM. The CDR3 here is CASSLSRVQPQHF. The CDR3 nucleotides read TGTGCCAGCAGTTTAAGCAGGGTTCAGCCCCAGCATTTT.

The chain uses TRBV18 and TRBJ1-5, with TRBD1 matching 8 bases. V shed 0 bases and J 11 bases; nucleotides not matched to a gene: 12. The CDR3 is 16 residues long. The V gene's germline CDR1 is KGHSH and CDR2 LQKENI. CDR3 residues: CASSPPGTGDLGAQHF. CDR3 sequence (DNA): TGTGCCAGCTCACCACCGGGGACAGGTGACCTAGGGGCCCAGCATTTT.

The chain carries TRBV29-1 and TRBJ2-1, with a tentative D call TRBD2 (7 bases). The CDR3 has 14 residues. The germline gives CDR1 SQVTM, CDR2 ANQGSEA. DNA for the CDR3: TGCCCGCACGAGGGGGGGAGTTTCAACGTTACCCCGTTCTTC. Protein sequence: CPHEGGSFNVTPFF.

The genes are TRBV3-1 (or the pseudogene TRBV3-2) and TRBJ1-2; D perhaps matches TRBD1 (6 bases). Per germline, CDR1 LGHDT and CDR2 YNNKEL (reference sequence). The CDR3 totals 13 residues. V dropped 3 bases and J dropped 7 bases, with 12 bases sitting between them. CDR3 protein: CASSHEYRVGYTF. In nucleotides, the CDR3 is TGTGCCAGCAGCCACGAGTACAGGGTTGGCTACACCTTC.

The chain uses TRBV10-3 and TRBJ1-5; perhaps TRBD1 as D (5 bases). V lost 11 bases and J lost 3, with 14 bases in between. The CDR3 extends over 13 amino acids. CDR1 is ENHRY and CDR2 is SYGVKD in the germline V gene. CDR3 DNA sequence: TGTGCCGTCCAGACAGCGTTCAATCAGCCCCAGCATTTT. This sequence encodes CAVQTAFNQPQHF.

The CDR3 nucleotides read TGTGCCAGCAGTTTGGGCGGGCCTAATAATTCACCCCTCCACTTT. Amino acids: CASSLGGPNNSPLHF. The gene calls are TRBV28 and TRBJ1-6; no firm D call. Germline lookup yields CDR1 MDHEN and CDR2 SYDVKM. This CDR3 has 15 amino acids. Trimming shortened V by 3 bases and J by 5 bases, and 11 bases separated the two germline ends. The variable domain in full, completed from reference TRBV28 and TRBJ1-6, reads DVKVTQSSRYLVKRTGEKVFLECVQDMDHENMFWYRQDPGLGLRLIYFSYDVKMKEKGDIPEGYSVSREKKERFSLILESASTNQTSMYLCASSLGGPNNSPLHFGNGTRLTVT.

Turning to this clone: Other DNA sequences within the sample encode an identical CDR3. This chain connects TRBV19 to TRBJ1-2; 7 bases are shared with TRBD1. CDR1 and CDR2 from the germline V gene are LNHDA and SQIVND (reference sequence). CDR3 size: 13 residues. V lost 4 bases to trimming and J lost 2 bases; unmatched junction nucleotides: 1. The CDR3 region has the DNA TGTGCCAGTAGTACACAGGGGAACTATGGCTACACCTTC. It encodes CASSTQGNYGYTF.

The chain links TRBV3-1 (or the pseudogene TRBV3-2) to TRBJ2-2, with D uncertain. V gave up 1 base and J gave up 0 bases, with 9 bases separating them. CDR1 and CDR2 (germline): LGHDT, YNNKEL (reference sequence). The CDR3 consists of 16 residues. This chain's CDR3 is CASSQALLANTGELFF. The CDR3, as DNA: TGTGCCAGCAGCCAAGCCCTTCTCGCGAACACCGGGGAGCTGTTTTTT.

The count of this clone is one. The V gene is TRBV10-3, the J gene TRBJ2-3, with no clear D. Germline V gives CDR1 ENHRY, CDR2 SYGVKD. The CDR3 length is 14 residues. V lost 5 bases and J 1 base, leaving 10 bases between the germline ends. The CDR3 coding sequence is TGTGCCATCAGTCGCATTACAGGCACAGATACGCAGTATTTT. It specifies CAISRITGTDTQYF.

In the case of this clone: Other DNA sequences from this sample encode an identical CDR3 as well. The chain is built from TRBV28 and TRBJ1-1, with 8 bases identical to TRBD1. Germline assignment: CDR1 MDHEN and CDR2 SYDVKM. V lost 2 bases, J lost 1 base, and 0 bases stayed unmatched. The CDR3 sequence is 14 residues long. The CDR3 here is CASSLGTGNTEAFF. DNA for the CDR3: TGTGCCAGCAGTTTAGGGACAGGGAACACTGAAGCTTTCTTT.

The chain carries TRBV19 and TRBJ2-7; 11 positions match TRBD1. The CDR3 totals 14 residues. Germline trimming cut 9 bases from V and 6 bases from J; bases unmatched to any gene: 10. Germline loops: CDR1 LNHDA, CDR2 SQIVND (reference sequence). CDR3 sequence (DNA): TGTGCCAGCCAATCCGGGACAGGGGGTCGCGAGCAGTACTTC. This encodes CASQSGTGGREQYF.

The rearrangement joins TRBV7-3 to TRBJ2-1; D might be TRBD2 (6 bases). Looked up from germline, CDR1 is SGHTA and CDR2 is FQGTGA. Trimming removed 5 bases at V and 6 bases at J, with 14 bases between. The CDR3 runs 14 residues. CDR3 bases: TGTGCCAGCAGCCCATCCGGGGGTTCCAATGAGCAGTTCTTC. Encoded protein: CASSPSGGSNEQFF.

This chain links TRBV19 with TRBJ1-1; no definite D call. With 7 bases removed from V and 1 base from J, the gap between germline ends came to 19 bases. The V gene's germline CDR1 is LNHDA and CDR2 SQIVND (reference sequence). The CDR3 runs 16 residues. In nucleotides, the CDR3 is TGTGCCAGTACCCCAGGTTGGGCTGAATCGAACACTGAAGCTTTCTTT. Its protein product is CASTPGWAESNTEAFF.

Of note for this clone: Other DNA sequences in the same sample also yield this CDR3. The chain carries TRBV28 and TRBJ1-1, with 8 positions matching TRBD1. V was clipped by 9 bases and J by 5 bases; unmatched bases: 5. The CDR3 extends over 12 amino acids. CDR1 is MDHEN, CDR2 SYDVKM, per germline. The CDR3 spells CASSTGGTEAFF. The CDR3 region has the DNA TGTGCCAGTTCTACAGGGGGAACTGAAGCTTTCTTT.

This chain uses TRBV3-1 (or the pseudogene TRBV3-2) with TRBJ2-2; D perhaps matches TRBD2 (6 bases). Germline V CDR1 and CDR2: LGHDT, YNNKEL (reference sequence). CDR3 size: 15 residues. Trimming pared 7 bases from V and 6 bases from J, leaving 18 bases between. CDR3 sequence (DNA): TGTGCCAGCACCCGAGGGGCTTGGGGGGCCGGGGAGCTGTTTTTT. Its translation: CASTRGAWGAGELFF.

The rearrangement uses TRBV24-1 and TRBJ2-3, with D unresolved. The CDR3 contains 14 residues. Germline lookup yields CDR1 KGHDR and CDR2 SFDVKD. Trimming left V 9 bases short and J 8 bases short, with 20 bases between. The DNA for the CDR3 is TGTGCCACCGCCGGAGAGGAGCTCCAAGGTACGCAGTATTTT. It is translated as CATAGEELQGTQYF.

The chain carries TRBV6-5 and TRBJ1-2, with D unresolved. CDR1 and CDR2 from the germline V gene are MNHEY and SVGAGI. The CDR3 is made up of 13 amino acids. Trimming pared 1 base from V and 4 bases from J, leaving 7 bases between. The CDR3 region has the DNA TGTGCCAGCAGTTACTACTCGAGCTATGGCTACACCTTC. Protein: CASSYYSSYGYTF.

This chain joins TRBV10-3 and TRBJ2-7; D perhaps matches TRBD1 (6 bases). Germline CDR1 reads ENHRY; CDR2 reads SYGVKD. The CDR3 length is 12 residues. Trimming pared 7 bases from V and 0 bases from J, leaving 7 bases between. CDR3 DNA: TGTGCCATCATGACAGGCTCCTACGAGCAGTACTTC. This gives the protein CAIMTGSYEQYF.

The rearrangement links TRBV3-1 (or the pseudogene TRBV3-2) to TRBJ1-1, with 9 bases aligning to TRBD1. Germline values: CDR1 LGHDT, CDR2 YNNKEL (reference sequence). J lost 7 bases, V lost 1 base, and 13 bases had no gene match. CDR3 length: 17 residues. CDR3: CASSQASWDRVTDEAFF. The CDR3 DNA reads as TGTGCCAGCAGCCAAGCTTCTTGGGACAGGGTTACGGATGAAGCTTTCTTT.

This clone ranks as medium-sized. The rearrangement joins TRBV24-1 to TRBJ2-1, with a weak D call TRBD2 (5 bases). The ends were cut back, 0 bases at V and 12 bases at J, with 17 bases in the middle. Per the germline V gene, CDR1 is KGHDR and CDR2 is SFDVKD. This CDR3 comprises 15 residues. The CDR3 sequence: CATSDLVFGVFVQFF. The DNA for the CDR3 is TGTGCCACCAGTGATTTGGTATTCGGGGTATTCGTGCAGTTCTTC.

The chain links TRBV28 to TRBJ1-2; D remains ambiguous. The ends were cut back, 3 bases at V and 6 bases at J, with 11 bases in the middle. The CDR3 has 13 residues. Germline V lookup: CDR1 MDHEN, CDR2 SYDVKM. The CDR3 nucleotides are TGTGCCAGCAGTTTTGGAGGTTCCAATGGCTACACCTTC. Protein sequence: CASSFGGSNGYTF.